Listed here are 24 T cell receptor beta chains from one sample, sequenced in a study of metastatic and nonmetastatic thyroid tumors. All patients reached thyroid surgery having received no treatment beforehand. Using MiXCR, TCRdb reanalyzed the PCR reads. The data contain tens of thousands of clones, 17% of them singletons. Sequenced: blood. The source is a male donor with papillary thyroid cancer or a benign thyroid nodule (not recorded which). Some clones in this sample may be carry-over from other donors' samples.

The table lists this clone with many counts. Additional DNA sequences in this sample encode the identical CDR3. The chain combines TRBV12-3 or TRBV12-4 with TRBJ1-2; 8 bases align to TRBD1. Trimming took 6 bases from V and 3 from J; bases not matched to a gene: 3. The CDR3 spans 13 residues. This chain's CDR3 is CASSQGADYGYTF. The CDR3 region has the DNA TGTGCCAGCAGCCAGGGGGCCGACTATGGCTACACCTTC.

This clone was seen many times. This chain joins TRBV4-1 and TRBJ1-1; the match to TRBD1 covers 7 bases. The CDR3 has 14 amino acids. V gave up 4 bases and J gave up 6 bases; unmatched junction bases: 8. Per the germline V gene, CDR1 is MGHRA and CDR2 is YSYEKL. CDR3 sequence reads: CASSPMTGPPEAFF. CDR3 in DNA: TGCGCCAGCAGCCCCATGACAGGGCCCCCTGAAGCTTTCTTT.

This clone rates as medium-sized. The V gene is TRBV5-1, the J gene TRBJ2-2; 9 bases agree with TRBD2. Trimming at V came to 4 bases and at J to 3 bases, leaving 7 bases not matched to a gene. CDR1 and CDR2 (germline): SGHRS, YFSETQ. CDR3 length: 16 residues. The CDR3 DNA is TGCGCCAGCAGCGATAGCGGGAGATCTGACACCGGGGAGCTGTTTTTT. Translated, it gives CASSDSGRSDTGELFF.

This clone was counted only a few times. J is TRBJ2-3 and V is TRBV6-2 or TRBV6-3; D gene uncertain. Trimming pared 2 bases from V and 4 bases from J, leaving 10 bases between. The germline V gene encodes CDR1 MNHEY and CDR2 SVGEGT. This CDR3 region has 14 residues. CDR3 amino acids: CASSYVGDSDTQYF. In nucleotides, the CDR3 is TGTGCCAGCAGTTACGTGGGTGACTCAGATACGCAGTATTTT.

Many counts were recorded for this clone. The chain recombines TRBV6-1 with TRBJ2-4; 8 positions agree with TRBD1. The junction had 2 bases not matched to a gene; V was cut back by 0 bases and J by 13 bases. The CDR3 is made up of 12 amino acids. CDR1 is MNHNS and CDR2 is SASEGT in the germline V gene. CDR3 nucleotides: TGTGCCAGCAGTGAAGCCCGGGACAGGCAGTACTTC. Amino acid sequence: CASSEARDRQYF.

This clone was detected many times. This chain joins TRBV20-1 and TRBJ1-6, with D perhaps TRBD1 (5 bases). The CDR3 covers 15 residues. From germline, CDR1 is DFQATT and CDR2 SNEGSKA (reference sequence). V was shortened by 0 bases and J by 7 bases, with 13 bases between the two germline ends. CDR3 DNA: TGCAGTGCTAGAGATCGGGGGACGGGCAATTCACCCCTCCACTTT. Protein: CSARDRGTGNSPLHF.

This clone is judged medium-sized. This sequence joins TRBV11-3 and TRBJ1-1; D not resolved. V was cut by 5 bases and J by 0 bases, with 10 bases left in between. This CDR3 comprises 14 residues. Germline CDR1 reads SGHNT; CDR2 reads YENEEA. The CDR3 sequence is CASSRGGLNTEAFF. The CDR3 DNA is TGTGCCAGCAGCCGCGGCGGCCTGAACACTGAAGCTTTCTTT.

The table lists this clone with many counts. The chain is built from TRBV11-2 and TRBJ2-1; D tentatively fits TRBD1 or TRBD2 (5 bases each). Looked up from germline, CDR1 is SGHAT and CDR2 is FQNNGV. The length of the CDR3 is 15 residues. Trimming took off 1 base at V and 7 bases at J, with 14 bases between the two ends. The CDR3 protein is CASSLVGGRRNEQFF. CDR3 DNA sequence: TGTGCCAGCAGCTTAGTTGGGGGAAGGCGAAATGAGCAGTTCTTC. Full variable domain (rest looked up from reference TRBV11-2 and TRBJ2-1): EAGVAQSPRYKIIEKRQSVAFWCNPISGHATLYWYQQILGQGPKLLIQFQNNGVVDDSQLPKDRFSAERLKGVDSTLKIQPAKLEDSAVYLCASSLVGGRRNEQFFGPGTRLTVL.

Ten or more counts support this clone. The genes are TRBV2 and TRBJ2-1, with 11 bases aligning to TRBD2. The CDR3 sequence is 14 residues long. Germline CDR1 is SNHLY and CDR2 is FYNNEI. The trim removed 9 bases at V and 3 bases at J, leaving 4 bases unmatched. CDR3 loop: CASASGRNYNEQFF. DNA for the CDR3: TGTGCCAGTGCTAGCGGGAGGAACTACAATGAGCAGTTCTTC.

This clone occurred many times. The chain employs TRBV7-9 and TRBJ1-5; a possible D gene is TRBD1 (6 bases). The length of the CDR3 is 20 residues. Trimming took off 8 bases at V and 5 bases at J, with 34 bases between the two ends. The V gene's germline CDR1 is SEHNR and CDR2 FQNEAQ (reference sequence). The CDR3 region has the DNA TGTGCCAGCGGCGACGTCAAGCCGGCGCGTCCGGGACAAATGGATCAGCCCCAGCATTTT. Residues: CASGDVKPARPGQMDQPQHF.

This clone was seen a few times. Relative to the germline gene, one junction end is altered; a read error may explain this. The chain is built from TRBV6-1 and TRBJ2-3, with 11 bases identical to TRBD2. Germline lookup yields CDR1 MNHNS and CDR2 SASEGT. The CDR3 covers 15 residues. CDR3 residues: CASAEIAGGVDTHYF. Here the CDR3 DNA reads TGTGCCAGCGCCGAGATAGCGGGGGGGGTAGATACGCATTATTTT.

In its sample, this clone was seen many times. The junction departs from germline at one end; a sequencing error may be responsible. The sample carries other DNA sequences with the same CDR3. The chain has TRBV6-4 and TRBJ2-3; the match to TRBD2 covers 16 bases. CDR1 MRHNA and CDR2 SNTAGT come from the germline V gene. The CDR3 spans 18 residues. The CDR3 reads CASNDGTSGGEVSDTQYF. DNA of the CDR3: TGTGCCAGCAATGACGGGACTAGCGGGGGGGAGGTCTCAGATACGCAGTATTTT.

The rearrangement uses TRBV11-1 and TRBJ1-2; no clear D gene. The CDR3 runs to 13 residues. Germline V gene data show CDR1 as SGHAT and CDR2 as FQDESV (reference sequence). V was clipped by 5 bases and J by 5 bases, with 12 bases between them. CDR3 in amino acids: CASSQRGGYGYTF. DNA for the CDR3: TGTGCCAGCAGCCAGCGGGGTGGATATGGCTACACCTTC.

This clone has ten or more counts. The chain employs TRBV6-2 or TRBV6-3 and TRBJ2-1; D ambiguous. This CDR3 contains 14 residues. The germline V gene has CDR1 MNHEY and CDR2 SVGEGT. V was shortened by 6 bases and J by 7 bases, with 16 bases between the two germline ends. The CDR3 is CASRESRVQNEQFF. The CDR3 DNA follows: TGTGCCAGCAGGGAGAGCCGGGTCCAAAATGAGCAGTTCTTC.

This clone ranks as medium-sized. This sequence joins TRBV6-1 and TRBJ1-2; 8 bases fit TRBD1. CDR3 length: 14 amino acids. The V gene end was trimmed by 6 bases and the J gene end by 2 bases; junction bases not matched to a gene: 5. Looked up from germline, CDR1 is MNHNS and CDR2 is SASEGT. The CDR3 protein is CASRPGQENYGYTF. The CDR3 nucleotides read TGTGCCAGCAGACCGGGACAGGAAAACTATGGCTACACCTTC.

This clone turned up a few times. The chain uses TRBV24-1 and TRBJ2-7; D is uncertain. Germline-derived CDR1 and CDR2 are KGHDR and SFDVKD. The CDR3 extends over 13 amino acids. V dropped 9 bases and J dropped 5 bases, with 16 bases sitting between them. CDR3 sequence: CATGCDLVHEQYF. CDR3 nucleotides: TGTGCCACCGGATGCGATCTGGTACACGAGCAGTACTTC.

This clone was detected only a few times. At one end the junction does not follow the germline gene, possibly because of a read error. J is TRBJ2-3 and V is TRBV6-2 or TRBV6-3, with 12 bases that match TRBD2. CDR1 is MNHEY, CDR2 SVGEGT, per germline. This CDR3 has 17 amino acids. This chain's CDR3 is CASSTLSSGGGAYTRYF. In DNA, the CDR3 is TGTGCCAGCAGTACCTTATCTAGCGGGGGGGGCGCATATACGCGGTATTTT.

This clone was observed many times. The gene calls are TRBV28 and TRBJ2-2; TRBD1 matches 9 bases. CDR1 is MDHEN, CDR2 SYDVKM, per germline. The V segment lost 6 bases and the J segment 5 bases; nucleotides outside the gene matches: 10. The CDR3 runs 16 residues. This chain's CDR3 is CASSRNRGQRTGELFF. CDR3 DNA sequence: TGTGCCAGCAGCAGAAACAGGGGGCAGAGGACCGGGGAGCTGTTTTTT.

This clone was seen many times. V and J are TRBV10-2 and TRBJ2-1, with D hard to call. Germline CDR1 and CDR2: WSHSY and SAAADI. This CDR3 is built from 11 residues. V was cut by 5 bases and J by 7 bases, with 6 bases left in between. CDR3 in DNA: TGCGCCAGCAGTCTGGGGAATGAGCAGTTCTTC. As protein: CASSLGNEQFF.

Regarding this clone: In this CDR3 the conserved last residue, phenylalanine or tryptophan, is missing, so a read error is likely. The CDR3 sequence: CASSDPGHGDSGANVLTS. CDR3 coding DNA: TGTGCCAGCAGCGACCCGGGACATGGGGACTCTGGGGCCAACGTCCTGACTTCC. This sequence joins TRBV28 and TRBJ2-6; possibly TRBD1 for D (6 bases). Looked up from germline, CDR1 is MDHEN and CDR2 is SYDVKM. The CDR3 spans 18 residues. Trimming took 6 bases from V and 0 from J, leaving 18 bases between them.

The table lists this clone with many counts. CDR3 amino acids: CASSQDPRMRMNTEAFF. CDR3 coding DNA: TGTGCCAGCAGCCAAGATCCGAGGATGAGGATGAACACTGAAGCTTTCTTT. This chain connects TRBV14 to TRBJ1-1; D unclear. V lost 0 bases and J lost 0, with 14 bases in between. CDR1 is SGHDN and CDR2 is FVKESK in the germline V gene. The CDR3 totals 17 residues.

The sample holds many counts of this clone. V is TRBV12-5 and J is TRBJ1-4, with 10 bases fitting TRBD1. The V segment lost 7 bases and the J segment 1 base; nucleotides outside the gene matches: 6. Germline CDR1 is LGHNT and CDR2 is FRNRAP. The CDR3 consists of 16 residues. The chain's CDR3 is CASAGQGFGTNEKLFF. The CDR3 DNA follows: TGTGCTAGTGCGGGACAGGGGTTTGGAACTAATGAAAAACTGTTTTTT.

The chain recombines TRBV19 with TRBJ2-2; 10 nucleotides align to TRBD1. V was pared by 5 bases and J by 4 bases, with 7 bases of the junction left unmatched. Germline CDR1 and CDR2: LNHDA and SQIVND (reference sequence). The CDR3 covers 16 residues. The CDR3 is CASSPRQGALTGELFF. CDR3 nucleotides: TGTGCCAGTAGTCCGCGACAGGGGGCGCTCACCGGGGAGCTGTTTTTT. The full variable domain, its missing parts supplied by reference TRBV19 and TRBJ2-2, is DGGITQSPKYLFRKEGQNVTLSCEQNLNHDAMYWYRQDPGQGLRLIYYSQIVNDFQKGDIAEGYSVSREKKESFPLTVTSAQKNPTAFYLCASSPRQGALTGELFFGEGSRLTVL.

This clone occurred many times. This chain uses TRBV6-5 with TRBJ1-1; D is unresolved. The germline V gene encodes CDR1 MNHEY and CDR2 SVGAGI. The CDR3 is 14 amino acids. V was shortened by 2 bases and J by 3 bases, with 10 bases between the two germline ends. The CDR3 protein is CASSYRAGYTEAFF. The DNA of the CDR3 is TGTGCCAGCAGTTACAGGGCGGGATACACTGAAGCTTTCTTT.